This T cell receptor beta chain comes out of a study of CXCR3-negative and CXCR3-positive naive CD8 T cells. General observations from the study: Surface CD5 matched across naive subsets, and TRB CDR3 properties served to infer TCR strength. Diversity proved comparably high across both naive subsets and much lower in memory CD8+ cells. TRB CDR3s of CXCR3-positive naive cells were more hydrophobic than those of CXCR3-negative naive cells.

The authors prepared UMI-labeled TRB cDNA libraries by 5' RACE. Reanalyzing the 5' RACE reads, TCRdb keeps one entry per CDR3 protein, without DNA. The sample includes tens of thousands of distinct CDR3 sequences. CDR3 length equals 13 residues. Germline V gene data show CDR1 as MGHRA and CDR2 as YSYEKL. Turning to this clonotype: The antigen is undetermined.

The V and J genes are TRBV4-1 and TRBJ2-7. Sequencing input: naive CXCR3+ CD8+ T cells from blood. Subset here: CD45RO-CCR7+CD27+CD95- naive CD8+ T cells expressing CXCR3 (TNR3+). The sequence derives from a human donor in good health. Some clones in this sample may be carry-over from other donors' samples. CDR3 loop: CASSNPESNEQYF.